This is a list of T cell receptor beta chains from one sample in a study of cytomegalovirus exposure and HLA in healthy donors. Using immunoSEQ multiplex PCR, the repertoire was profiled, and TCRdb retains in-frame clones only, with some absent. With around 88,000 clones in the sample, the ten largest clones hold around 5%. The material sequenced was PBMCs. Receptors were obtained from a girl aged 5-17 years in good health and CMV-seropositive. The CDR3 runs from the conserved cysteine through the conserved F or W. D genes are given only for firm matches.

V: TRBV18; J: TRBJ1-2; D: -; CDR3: CATTDRSYGYTF; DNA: TGTGCCACCACCGACAGATCCTATGGCTACACCTTC
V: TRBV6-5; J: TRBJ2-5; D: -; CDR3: CASSRGSAPETQYF; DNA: TGTGCCAGCAGCCGGGGAAGTGCCCCGGAGACCCAGTACTTC
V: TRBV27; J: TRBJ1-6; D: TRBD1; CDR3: CASSPTDRGNSPLHF; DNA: TGTGCCAGCAGTCCGACGGACAGGGGGAATTCACCCCTCCACTTT
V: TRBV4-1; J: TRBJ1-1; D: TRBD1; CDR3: CASSQDGHPGGTEAFF; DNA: TGCGCCAGCAGCCAAGATGGCCACCCAGGGGGGACTGAAGCTTTCTTT
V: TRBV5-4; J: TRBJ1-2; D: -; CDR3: CASSLDRRGYGYTF; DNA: TGTGCCAGCAGCTTGGACAGGCGGGGCTATGGCTACACCTTC
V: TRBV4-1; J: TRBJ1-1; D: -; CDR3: CASSLEDSLNTEAFF; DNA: TGCGCCAGCAGCCTAGAGGACAGCCTGAACACTGAAGCTTTCTTT
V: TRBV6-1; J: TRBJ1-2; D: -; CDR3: CASSEGGGPYGYTF; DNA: TGTGCCAGCAGTGAAGGGGGCGGCCCTTATGGCTACACCTTC
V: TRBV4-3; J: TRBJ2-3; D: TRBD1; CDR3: CASSHVSGTGFADTQYF; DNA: TGCGCCAGCAGCCATGTCTCCGGGACAGGATTTGCAGATACGCAGTATTTT
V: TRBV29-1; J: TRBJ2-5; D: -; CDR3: CSVRPDSQETQYF; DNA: TGCAGCGTTCGTCCGGACAGTCAAGAGACCCAGTACTTC
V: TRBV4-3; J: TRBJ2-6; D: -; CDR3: CASSQAYSSSGANVLTF; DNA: TGCGCCAGCAGCCAAGCGTACTCTAGCTCTGGGGCCAACGTCCTGACTTTC
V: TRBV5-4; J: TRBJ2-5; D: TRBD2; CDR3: CASSPGLAGVETQYF; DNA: TGTGCCAGCAGCCCTGGACTAGCGGGGGTGGAGACCCAGTACTTC
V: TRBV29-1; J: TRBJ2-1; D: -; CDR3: CSVDGGNEQFF; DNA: TGCAGCGTTGACGGCGGGAATGAGCAGTTCTTC
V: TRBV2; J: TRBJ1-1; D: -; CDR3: CASSVRLSPPFF; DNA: TGTGCCAGCAGTGTCCGACTCTCTCCCCCTTTCTTT
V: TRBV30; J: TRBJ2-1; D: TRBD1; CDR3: CAWSAGTGVYNEQFF; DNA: TGTGCCTGGAGCGCCGGGACAGGGGTCTACAATGAGCAGTTCTTC
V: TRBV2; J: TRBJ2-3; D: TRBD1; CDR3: CASNRGEDTQYF; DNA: TGTGCCAGCAACAGGGGGGAAGATACGCAGTATTTT
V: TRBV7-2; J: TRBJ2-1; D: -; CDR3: CASSLGDKSDNEQFF; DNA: TGTGCCAGCAGCTTAGGGGACAAATCCGACAATGAGCAGTTCTTC
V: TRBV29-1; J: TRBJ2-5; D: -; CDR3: CSVGRRETQYF; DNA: TGCAGCGTTGGGCGGCGAGAGACCCAGTACTTC
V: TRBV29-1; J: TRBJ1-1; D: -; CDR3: CSVVPGYDAEAFF; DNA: TGCAGCGTTGTACCCGGGTACGACGCTGAAGCTTTCTTT
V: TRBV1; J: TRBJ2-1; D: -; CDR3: CTSSHKGLLYNEQFF; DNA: TGCACCAGCAGCCACAAGGGACTACTCTACAATGAGCAGTTCTTC
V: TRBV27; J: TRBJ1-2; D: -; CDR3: CASSFTLKHGYTF; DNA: TGTGCCAGCAGTTTCACCCTCAAGCATGGCTACACCTTC
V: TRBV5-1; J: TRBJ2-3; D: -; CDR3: CASSFKGAGTDTQYF; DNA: TGCGCCAGCAGCTTTAAGGGGGCGGGGACAGATACGCAGTATTTT
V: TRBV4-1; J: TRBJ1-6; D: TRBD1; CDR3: CASTQVRDRVFSPLHF; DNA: TGCGCCAGCACTCAAGTCCGGGACAGGGTTTTTTCACCCCTCCACTTT
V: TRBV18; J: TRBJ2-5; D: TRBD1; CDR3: CASSPQTGGFYPETQYF; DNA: TGTGCCAGCTCACCACAGACAGGGGGCTTTTACCCGGAGACCCAGTACTTC
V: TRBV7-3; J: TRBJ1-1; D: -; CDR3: CASSSVPNTEAFF; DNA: TGTGCCAGCAGTTCGGTCCCGAACACTGAAGCTTTCTTT
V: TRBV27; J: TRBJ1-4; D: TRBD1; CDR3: CASSYRQGREKLFF; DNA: TGTGCCAGCAGTTACCGACAGGGACGTGAAAAACTGTTTTTT
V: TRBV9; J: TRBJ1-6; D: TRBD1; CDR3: CASSPGQGNSHLHF; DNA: TGTGCCAGCAGCCCCGGACAGGGTAATTCACACCTCCACTTT
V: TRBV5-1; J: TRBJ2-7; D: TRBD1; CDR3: CASSKTGTEPTEQYF; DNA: TGCGCCAGCAGCAAAACCGGGACAGAACCTACCGAGCAGTACTTC
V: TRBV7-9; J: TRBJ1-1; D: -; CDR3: CASSLSRSNTEAFF; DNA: TGTGCCAGCAGTCTGTCGAGATCGAACACTGAAGCTTTCTTT
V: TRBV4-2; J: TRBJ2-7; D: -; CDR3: CASSQVRGSAYEQYF; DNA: TGTGCCAGCAGCCAAGTCCGGGGGTCCGCCTACGAGCAGTACTTC
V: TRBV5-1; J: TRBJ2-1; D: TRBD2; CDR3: CASRPSGGPGYEQFF; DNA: TGCGCCAGCAGACCGAGCGGGGGCCCTGGGTATGAGCAGTTCTTC
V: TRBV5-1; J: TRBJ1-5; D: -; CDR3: CASSPLSGIQPQHF; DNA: TGCGCCAGCAGCCCGTTGTCGGGGATCCAGCCCCAGCATTTT
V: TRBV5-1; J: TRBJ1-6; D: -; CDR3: CASSLDGIAGSPLHF; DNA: TGCGCCAGCAGCTTGGACGGAATCGCAGGTTCACCCCTCCACTTT
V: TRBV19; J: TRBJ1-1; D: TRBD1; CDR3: CASSKQGAGTEAFF; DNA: TGTGCCAGTAGTAAACAGGGGGCGGGGACTGAAGCTTTCTTT
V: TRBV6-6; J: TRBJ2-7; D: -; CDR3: CASSYSWEVTTLEQYF; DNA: TGTGCCAGCAGTTACTCCTGGGAGGTGACTACCCTCGAGCAGTACTTC
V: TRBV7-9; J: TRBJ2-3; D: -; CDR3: CASSPGVDTQYF; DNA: TGTGCCAGCAGCCCGGGGGTCGATACGCAGTATTTT
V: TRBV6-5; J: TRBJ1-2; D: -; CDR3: CASSYSTGSGYTF; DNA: TGTGCCAGCAGTTACTCCACAGGTTCCGGCTACACCTTC
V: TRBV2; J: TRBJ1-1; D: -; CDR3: CASRAGGPNTEAFF; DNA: TGTGCCAGCAGGGCGGGGGGCCCGAACACTGAAGCTTTCTTT
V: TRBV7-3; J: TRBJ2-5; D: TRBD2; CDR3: CASSLGKGLAVQETQYF; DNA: TGTGCCAGCAGCTTAGGGAAAGGACTAGCGGTCCAAGAGACCCAGTACTTC
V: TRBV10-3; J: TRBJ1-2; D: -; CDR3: CAIGPGGGYGYTF; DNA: TGTGCCATCGGACCCGGGGGTGGCTATGGCTACACCTTC
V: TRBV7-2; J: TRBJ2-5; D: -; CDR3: CASSSRFADETQYF; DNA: TGTGCCAGCAGCTCTAGATTTGCCGATGAGACCCAGTACTTC
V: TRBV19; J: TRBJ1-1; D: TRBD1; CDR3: CASSRGTGGYSPAFF; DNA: TGTGCCAGTAGTAGAGGCACAGGGGGCTATTCTCCAGCTTTCTTT
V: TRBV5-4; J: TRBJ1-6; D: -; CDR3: CASSYDIRENSPLHF; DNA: TGTGCCAGCAGCTACGATATAAGGGAGAATTCACCCCTCCACTTT
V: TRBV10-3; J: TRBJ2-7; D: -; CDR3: CAISEAREQYF; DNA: TGTGCCATCAGTGAGGCGAGGGAGCAGTACTTC
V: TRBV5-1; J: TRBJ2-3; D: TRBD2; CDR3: CASSATSAGFTDTQYF; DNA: TGCGCCAGCAGCGCTACCTCAGCGGGATTCACAGATACGCAGTATTTT
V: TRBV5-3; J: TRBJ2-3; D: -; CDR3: CARSMRLAPHGTQYF; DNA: TGTGCCAGAAGCATGCGACTGGCCCCTCACGGCACGCAGTATTTT
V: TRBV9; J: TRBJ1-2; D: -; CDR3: CASSVLGHYGYTF; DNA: TGTGCCAGCAGCGTGCTGGGACATTATGGCTACACCTTC
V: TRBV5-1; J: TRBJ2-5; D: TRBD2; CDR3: CASSEGLAGGQETQYF; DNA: TGCGCCAGCAGCGAGGGACTAGCGGGGGGCCAAGAGACCCAGTACTTC
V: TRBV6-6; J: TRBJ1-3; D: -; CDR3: CASSPGDLSSGNTIYF; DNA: TGTGCCAGCAGTCCGGGGGACTTAAGCTCTGGAAACACCATATATTTT
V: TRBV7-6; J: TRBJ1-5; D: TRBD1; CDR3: CASSLDRTGANSNQPQHF; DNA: TGTGCCAGCAGCCTAGACCGGACAGGGGCCAATAGCAATCAGCCCCAGCATTTT
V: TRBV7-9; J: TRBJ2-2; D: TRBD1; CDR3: CASSLGDRDGELFF; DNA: TGTGCCAGCAGCTTAGGTGACAGGGACGGGGAGCTGTTTTTT
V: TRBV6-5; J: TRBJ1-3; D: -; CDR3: CASRPSTEGGNTIYF; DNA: TGTGCCAGCAGACCCTCTACAGAAGGTGGAAACACCATATATTTT
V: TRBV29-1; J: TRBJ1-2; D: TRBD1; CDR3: CSVVGETGGGYTF; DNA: TGCAGCGTGGTAGGAGAGACAGGGGGTGGCTACACCTTC
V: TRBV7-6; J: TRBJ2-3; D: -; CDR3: CASSPYTDTQYF; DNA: TGTGCCAGCAGCCCGTACACAGATACGCAGTATTTT
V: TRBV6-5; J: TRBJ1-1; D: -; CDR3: CASSANPGITEAFF; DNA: TGTGCCAGCAGTGCCAACCCAGGGATTACTGAAGCTTTCTTT
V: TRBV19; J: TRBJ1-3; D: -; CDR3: CASSVVDTSSGNTIYF; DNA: TGTGCCAGTAGTGTCGTGGACACGAGCTCTGGAAACACCATATATTTT
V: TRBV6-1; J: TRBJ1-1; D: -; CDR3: CASSETVNTEAFF; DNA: TGTGCCAGCAGTGAAACAGTGAACACTGAAGCTTTCTTT
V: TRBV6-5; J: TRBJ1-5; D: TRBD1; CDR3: CASRGQGRQPQHF; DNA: TGTGCCAGCAGGGGACAGGGTAGGCAGCCCCAGCATTTT
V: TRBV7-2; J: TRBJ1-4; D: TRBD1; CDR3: CASSSRDRVGKLFF; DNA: TGTGCCAGCAGCTCGCGCGACAGGGTTGGAAAACTGTTTTTT
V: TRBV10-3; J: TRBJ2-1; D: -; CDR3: CAITEGGNEQFF; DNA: TGTGCCATCACCGAAGGAGGGAATGAGCAGTTCTTC
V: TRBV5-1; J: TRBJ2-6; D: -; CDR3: CASSLIAGRGSGANVLTF; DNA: TGCGCCAGCAGCTTGATTGCGGGGCGCGGGTCTGGGGCCAACGTCCTGACTTTC